These 21 T cell receptor beta chains were all obtained from the same sample, sequenced in a study of T-cell memory formation after mild COVID-19. TCRdb ran MiXCR on the 5' RACE reads and lists one entry per CDR3 protein. The profile covers about 180,000 distinct CDR3 sequences, with 16% appearing a single time and about 2.1% taken by the ten largest. Sequencing input: PBMCs or a T cell subset sorted from them (not recorded which). These receptors were collected from an adult woman who had mild COVID-19 (a few samples of this study predate the infection). Cell type and time point are not known.

The chain joins TRBV4-3 to TRBJ2-1; 8 positions match TRBD2. The trim removed 1 base at V and 9 bases at J, leaving 14 bases unmatched. The CDR3 covers 17 residues. Germline CDR1 reads LGHNA; CDR2 reads YSLEER. This chain's CDR3 is CASSQASGGKLFGEQFF. DNA of the CDR3: TGCGCCAGCAGCCAAGCCTCGGGGGGGAAGCTGTTTGGTGAGCAGTTCTTC.

This clonotype was observed a handful of times. The germline gene is not matched at one end of the junction; a read error may be the cause. V usage is TRBV7-7 and J usage is TRBJ2-1; 14 bases are shared with TRBD2. The CDR3 length is 16 residues. Per the germline V gene, CDR1 is SSHAT and CDR2 is FNYEAQ (reference sequence). CDR3 amino acids: CASSPRTSGRNNEQFF. The CDR3, as DNA: TGTGCTAGCAGCCCCCGGACTAGCGGGAGGAACAATGAGCAGTTCTTC.

This clonotype has a handful of counts. The junction shows a germline mismatch at one end, possibly a read error. The J gene is TRBJ2-7, the V gene TRBV7-2; possible D gene TRBD2, 6 bases. The CDR3 has 13 amino acids. The germline V gene encodes CDR1 SGHTA and CDR2 FQGNSA. The CDR3 sequence is CASVSLPGGKRDF. The CDR3 DNA follows: TGTGCCAGCGTTAGTTTACCCGGGGGTAAAAGAGACTTC.

V is TRBV29-1 and J is TRBJ1-1; unclear D gene. CDR1 is SQVTM and CDR2 is ANQGSEA in the germline V gene. The CDR3 contains 11 residues. V lost 7 bases, J lost 2 bases, and 8 bases lay in between. CDR3 in amino acids: CSGTRNTEAFF. CDR3 coding DNA: TGCAGCGGCACACGAAACACTGAAGCTTTCTTT.

This clonotype was picked up many times. The chain combines TRBV12-3 or TRBV12-4 with TRBJ2-7, with 7 bases lining up with TRBD1. V gave up 6 bases and J gave up 6 bases; unmatched junction bases: 20. The length of the CDR3 is 17 residues. The CDR3 coding sequence is TGTGCCAGCAGCCCGAGTGGGGACAGAATTCGATCGGGCGAGCAGTACTTC. It translates to CASSPSGDRIRSGEQYF.

The V call is TRBV9, the J call TRBJ2-5; 10 bases agree with TRBD1. V lost 4 bases and J lost 9; bases outside the gene matches: 15. Germline CDR1 reads SGDLS; CDR2 reads YYNGEE. The CDR3 is made up of 16 amino acids. Written as DNA, the CDR3 is TGTGCCAGCAGCCCGGGACAGGGGTTTCTTACCGAGGCCCAGTACTTC. Protein: CASSPGQGFLTEAQYF.

This clonotype was observed a few times. The chain links TRBV12-3 or TRBV12-4 to TRBJ1-2; D call uncertain. The CDR3 spans 13 residues. The ends were cut back, 3 bases at V and 0 bases at J, with 5 bases in the middle. The CDR3 DNA is TGTGCCAGCAGTTTGTCGTCTAACTATGGCTACACCTTC. Amino acids: CASSLSSNYGYTF.

V gene TRBV11-3 combines with J gene TRBJ2-1; 8 bases align to TRBD2. CDR3 length: 15 residues. The germline V gene has CDR1 SGHNT and CDR2 YENEEA. Trimming at V came to 5 bases and at J to 3 bases, leaving 6 bases not matched to a gene. CDR3: CASSHTSGNYNEQFF. The CDR3 nucleotides are TGTGCCAGCAGCCATACTAGCGGTAACTACAATGAGCAGTTCTTC.

In this sample, this clonotype turned up many times. The chain has TRBV7-6 and TRBJ2-5; D may be TRBD1 (7 bases). Germline V CDR1 and CDR2: SGHVS, FNYEAQ. V was pared by 1 base and J by 2 bases, with 14 bases between. The CDR3 covers 16 residues. In nucleotides, the CDR3 is TGTGCCAGCAGCTTAGACGGAGGGACAGTACAAGAGACCCAGTACTTC. Amino acid sequence: CASSLDGGTVQETQYF.

This clonotype showed up just a few times. The chain employs TRBV7-2 and TRBJ2-5; 7 bases align to TRBD1. This CDR3 has 19 amino acids. CDR1 SGHTA and CDR2 FQGNSA come from the germline V gene. The V and J ends lost 2 bases and 2 bases, in that order; junction bases with no gene match: 17. In DNA, the CDR3 is TGTGCCAGCAGCTTACCCCCCCTTAAGGACAGGACTCGACAAGAGACCCAGTACTTC. Translating it yields CASSLPPLKDRTRQETQYF. The full variable domain, with the rest looked up from reference TRBV7-2 and TRBJ2-5, is GAGVSQSPSNKVTEKGKDVELRCDPISGHTALYWYRQSLGQGLEFLIYFQGNSAPDKSGLPSDRFSAERTGGSVSTLTIQRTQQEDSAVYLCASSLPPLKDRTRQETQYFGPGTRLLVL.

This chain joins TRBV7-3 and TRBJ2-1, with 9 bases identical to TRBD2. In germline, CDR1 is SGHTA, CDR2 FQGTGA. Trimming took 0 bases from V and 3 from J; bases not matched to a gene: 6. This CDR3 is 17 amino acids long. The CDR3 region is CASSLTPWTSDYNEQFF. Here the CDR3 DNA reads TGTGCCAGCAGCTTAACTCCTTGGACTAGCGACTACAATGAGCAGTTCTTC.

With respect to this clonotype: A read error is likely, as this CDR3 ends without the conserved phenylalanine or tryptophan. This chain links TRBV29-1 with TRBJ2-7; 11 bases line up with TRBD2. V was clipped by 6 bases and J by 7 bases; unmatched bases: 14. The CDR3 totals 15 residues. Germline V gene lookup returns CDR1 SQVTM and CDR2 ANQGSEA. CDR3 DNA sequence: TGCAGCGTGACTACTAGCGGGAGATCACCTACGGAGCAGTACTGC. The encoded protein is CSVTTSGRSPTEQYC.

This clonotype has more than one count but fewer than ten. This chain connects TRBV12-3 or TRBV12-4 to TRBJ2-3; D unresolved. This CDR3 contains 15 residues. V lost 4 bases and J 0 bases, leaving 11 bases between the germline ends. The CDR3 sequence: CASSSGPLSTDTQYF. CDR3 nucleotides: TGTGCCAGCAGTTCCGGACCCCTTAGCACAGATACGCAGTATTTT.

The chain combines TRBV7-9 with TRBJ2-7; the match to TRBD2 covers 7 bases. The CDR3 spans 14 residues. V gave up 5 bases and J gave up 3 bases; unmatched junction bases: 7. CDR1 and CDR2 from the germline V gene are SEHNR and FQNEAQ (reference sequence). The CDR3 region is CASSQRLADYEQYF. As DNA, the CDR3 is TGTGCCAGCAGCCAACGACTAGCCGACTACGAGCAGTACTTC.

This clonotype was seen a few times. The chain has TRBV20-1 and TRBJ2-7, with D perhaps matching TRBD2 (7 bases). Trimming cost V 2 bases and J 4 bases, with 15 bases left between them. This CDR3 is 14 amino acids long. Germline V gene lookup returns CDR1 DFQATT and CDR2 SNEGSKA (reference sequence). CDR3 in DNA: TGCAGTGCTAGACGGGGGCTAGCGGATTACGAGCAGTACTTC. It translates to CSARRGLADYEQYF.

This chain connects TRBV12-5 to TRBJ2-7, with 7 bases that match TRBD1. V was pared by 1 base and J by 4 bases, with 1 base of the junction left unmatched. Germline values: CDR1 LGHNT, CDR2 FRNRAP. CDR3 length: 13 amino acids. The CDR3 DNA sequence: TGTGCTAGTGGTTTGGCAGGGGGTTACGAGCAGTACTTC. It codes for CASGLAGGYEQYF.

This rearrangement joins TRBV24-1 to TRBJ1-2, with D possibly being TRBD1 (6 bases). V was shortened by 4 bases and J by 3 bases, with 17 bases between the two germline ends. Per the germline V gene, CDR1 is KGHDR and CDR2 is SFDVKD. The CDR3 contains 16 residues. The CDR3 nucleotides read TGTGCCACCAGTGACACCGGGACACCGGGTTACTATGGCTACACCTTC. This gives the protein CATSDTGTPGYYGYTF.

V usage is TRBV6-6 and J usage is TRBJ1-2; D gene ambiguous. The CDR3 is 14 amino acids. Trimming took off 0 bases at V and 4 bases at J, with 9 bases between the two ends. Germline V gives CDR1 MNHNY, CDR2 SVGAGI (reference sequence). The chain's CDR3 is CASSYSSRTYGYTF. CDR3 coding DNA: TGTGCCAGCAGTTACTCGTCCCGAACCTATGGCTACACCTTC.

The chain couples TRBV3-1 to TRBJ1-3; D remains unclear. Deletions cut 0 bases from V and 0 bases from J, with 9 bases between. This CDR3 contains 16 residues. Germline CDR1 reads LGHDT; CDR2 reads YNNKEL (reference sequence). CDR3 nucleotides: TGTGCCAGCAGCCAAGATATCGCGAGCTCTGGAAACACCATATATTTT. Translating gives CASSQDIASSGNTIYF.

This clonotype was detected a few times. This chain links TRBV30 with TRBJ2-5; D gene unclear. V was pared by 1 base and J by 5 bases, with 11 bases between. CDR1 is GTSNPN, CDR2 SVGIG, per germline (reference sequence). The CDR3 consists of 13 residues. As DNA, the CDR3 is TGTGCCTGGAGTGATTTGGCGGTGGAGACCCAGTACTTC. Amino acid sequence: CAWSDLAVETQYF.

V usage is TRBV29-1 and J usage is TRBJ2-1; 7 bases line up with TRBD1. The V gene's germline CDR1 is SQVTM and CDR2 ANQGSEA. This CDR3 spans 13 amino acids. Trimming cost V 5 bases and J 5 bases; bases outside gene matches: 6. Here the CDR3 reads CSVREGANNEQFF. CDR3 nucleotide sequence: TGCAGCGTTCGAGAGGGGGCGAACAATGAGCAGTTCTTC.